The rows below give T cell receptor beta chains drawn from one sample of a study of beta chain features in type 1 diabetes. Only in-frame clones appear in the TCRdb table, and some are missing; sequencing was by immunoSEQ multiplex PCR. The repertoire consists of under 300,000 clones, with about 14% occurring once and the leading ten covering around 0.019%. Sequencing used naive CD4+ T cells from blood. These receptors originate from a young man with type 1 diabetes. CDR3s include the opening cysteine and the closing phenylalanine or tryptophan. D genes are given only for firm matches. Clone size is given for some rows only: seen once, a few or many times, or a class if the clone is expanded.

>TRBV5-4|-|TRBD2|TRBJ2-2
CASSSVTGGGELFF
TGTGCCAGCAGCTCAGTGACGGGGGGCGGGGAGCTGTTTTTT
>TRBV2|-|-|TRBJ2-6
CASRDIPTKNRNSGANVLTF
TGTGCCAGCAGAGATATCCCAACCAAAAACAGAAACTCTGGGGCCAACGTCCTGACTTTC
>TRBV5-6|-|-|TRBJ1-6
CASSSWGSINSPLHF
TGTGCCAGCAGCTCCTGGGGCTCGATTAATTCACCCCTCCACTTT
>TRBV27|few|TRBD1|TRBJ1-2
CASSRTGDNYGYTF
TGTGCCAGCAGCCGGACAGGGGACAACTATGGCTACACCTTC
>TRBV5-6|-|-|TRBJ1-2
CASSPVGQNYYGYTF
TGTGCCAGCAGCCCGGTGGGGCAGAATTACTATGGCTACACCTTC
>TRBV7-9|few|-|TRBJ2-7
CASSLGSGLSYEQYF
TGTGCCAGCAGCTTAGGTTCAGGGCTCTCCTACGAGCAGTACTTC
>TRBV7-9|few|TRBD2|TRBJ2-3
CASSPREAALRRKYF
TGTGCCAGCAGCCCCCGGGAGGCCGCCCTCCGCCGGAAGTATTTT
>TRBV7-9|-|TRBD1|TRBJ2-5
CASSYNIGQGAVETQYF
TGTGCCAGCAGCTACAACATCGGACAGGGGGCGGTGGAGACCCAGTACTTC
>TRBV15|-|TRBD1|TRBJ2-2
CATSVWDRGTGELFF
TGTGCCACCAGCGTGTGGGACAGGGGGACCGGGGAGCTGTTTTTT
>TRBV25-1|few|-|TRBJ1-1
CASRGGPGRNTEAFF
TGTGCCAGCAGGGGGGGGCCAGGGCGGAACACTGAAGCTTTCTTT
>TRBV27|few|TRBD1|TRBJ2-5
CASRDRGSIQETQYF
TGTGCCAGCCGGGACAGGGGATCAATCCAAGAGACCCAGTACTTC
>TRBV2|few|-|TRBJ2-3
CASSVVTDTQYF
TGTGCCAGCAGCGTCGTAACAGATACGCAGTATTTT
>TRBV5-4|few|-|TRBJ2-2
CASSFPTGDTGELFF
TGTGCCAGCAGCTTTCCGACAGGAGACACCGGGGAGCTGTTTTTT
>TRBV29-1|-|-|TRBJ2-1
CAGGLSYNEQFF
TGCGCCGGGGGACTTTCCTACAATGAGCAGTTCTTC
>TRBV6-6|-|TRBD1|TRBJ2-7
CASRTAGQGVYEQYF
TGTGCCAGCAGAACAGCGGGACAGGGGGTTTACGAGCAGTACTTC
>TRBV19|-|-|TRBJ2-5
CASRPGPGAIETQYF
TGTGCCAGTAGACCGGGTCCTGGGGCGATAGAGACCCAGTACTTC
>TRBV29-1|few|-|TRBJ1-5
CSGPRGFLPQHF
TGCAGCGGCCCAAGGGGATTTCTGCCCCAGCATTTT
>TRBV7-6|-|-|TRBJ2-3
CASSSQRSGTDTQYF
TGTGCCAGCAGCTCCCAGCGGAGCGGCACAGATACGCAGTATTTT
>TRBV7-6|-|-|TRBJ1-6
CASSLQGPGNSPLHF
TGTGCCAGCAGCTTACAGGGGCCGGGTAATTCACCCCTCCACTTT
>TRBV2|-|TRBD1|TRBJ1-4
CASKGQGDEKLFF
TGTGCCAGCAAGGGACAGGGAGATGAAAAACTGTTTTTT
>TRBV15|-|TRBD2|TRBJ2-5
CATSNGDYNQETQYF
TGTGCCACCAGCAATGGGGACTACAACCAAGAGACCCAGTACTTC
>TRBV7-8|-|TRBD1|TRBJ2-5
CASSLGARGTGFKETQYF
TGTGCCAGCAGCTTAGGGGCGCGAGGGACAGGGTTTAAAGAGACCCAGTACTTC
>TRBV6-6|-|-|TRBJ2-2
CASSYDGDTGELFF
TGTGCCAGCAGTTACGACGGGGACACCGGGGAGCTGTTTTTT
>TRBV30|few|-|TRBJ1-3
CAWSASSGNTIYF
TGTGCCTGGAGTGCTAGCTCTGGAAACACCATATATTTT
>TRBV5-1|-|TRBD1|TRBJ2-7
CASSLTGQGPFEQYF
TGCGCCAGCAGCCTTACGGGACAGGGTCCTTTCGAGCAGTACTTC
>TRBV5-4|-|TRBD2|TRBJ2-1
CASSRAGLAGGGRRIGEQFF
TGTGCCAGCAGCCGGGCGGGACTAGCGGGAGGGGGGCGGAGGATCGGTGAGCAGTTCTTC
>TRBV11-2|-|-|TRBJ2-7
CASSLERGGNNEQYF
TGTGCCAGCAGCTTAGAAAGGGGGGGAAACAACGAGCAGTACTTC
>TRBV4-1|few|TRBD2|TRBJ2-3
CASSQASSGSTDTQYF
TGCGCCAGCAGCCAAGCTTCTAGCGGTAGCACAGATACGCAGTATTTT
>TRBV5-1|few|-|TRBJ2-6
CASSLEQGHGANVLTF
TGCGCCAGCAGCCTTGAACAGGGTCACGGGGCCAACGTCCTGACTTTC
>TRBV27|-|-|TRBJ1-2
CASMSAVGVGYTF
TGTGCCAGCATGTCGGCGGTCGGTGTGGGCTACACCTTC
>TRBV5-1|few|TRBD2|TRBJ2-7
CASSSPGLASPGNYEQYF
TGCGCCAGCAGCTCACCGGGACTAGCTTCCCCCGGGAACTACGAGCAGTACTTC
>TRBV29-1|-|-|TRBJ1-1
CSVAPGQTEAFF
TGCAGCGTTGCCCCAGGGCAAACTGAAGCTTTCTTT
>TRBV4-1|few|-|TRBJ2-7
CASSRNPISGGSSYEQYF
TGCGCCAGCAGCCGGAACCCCATTAGCGGCGGGTCTTCCTACGAGCAGTACTTC
>TRBV7-9|few|-|TRBJ2-6
CASAILRDSGANVLTF
TGTGCCAGCGCCATACTTAGAGACTCTGGGGCCAACGTCCTGACTTTC
>TRBV6-5|few|-|TRBJ1-1
CASRRGGRGNTEAFF
TGTGCCAGCAGAAGAGGAGGGCGGGGGAACACTGAAGCTTTCTTT
>TRBV6-5|-|-|TRBJ2-3
CASSTTGAGTDTQYF
TGTGCCAGCAGTACGACAGGCGCCGGGACAGATACGCAGTATTTT
>TRBV5-6|-|TRBD1|TRBJ1-5
CASSLAGTVRLSNQPQHF
TGTGCCAGCAGCTTGGCCGGGACAGTCCGACTTAGCAATCAGCCCCAGCATTTT
>TRBV4-1|-|TRBD2|TRBJ2-5
CASSRGTSGSGETQYF
TGCGCCAGCAGCCGAGGGACTAGCGGGAGCGGGGAGACCCAGTACTTC